Below are 21 T cell receptor beta chains sequenced from a single sample in a study of OX40 agonist ivuxolimab in advanced cancers. Measured with immunoSEQ multiplex PCR; TCRdb has only the in-frame clones, and not every one. The data hold about 62,000 clones, with 79% observed a single time. This sample comprised CD4+ or CD8+ T cells sorted from blood, obtained in a trial of the OX40 agonist ivuxolimab. Every receptor here comes from an adult with an advanced solid tumor such as melanoma, head and neck, liver or kidney cancer.

The rearrangement uses TRBV27 and TRBJ1-3; D is ambiguous. The CDR3 runs 13 residues. The V and J ends lost 5 bases and 2 bases respectively, with 7 bases between them. In germline, CDR1 is MNHEY, CDR2 SMNVEV (reference sequence). CDR3 in amino acids: CASSDTPGNTIYF. CDR3 nucleotide sequence: TGTGCCAGCAGTGACACACCTGGAAACACCATATATTTT.

The genes are TRBV6-5 and TRBJ1-2, with 9 nucleotides matching TRBD1. The trim removed 2 bases at V and 8 bases at J, leaving 6 bases unmatched. Germline CDR1 reads MNHEY; CDR2 reads SVGAGI. The CDR3 covers 14 residues. The DNA for the CDR3 is TGTGCCAGCAGTTACGGGACAGGGAGGGGGGGCTACACCTTC. Protein product: CASSYGTGRGGYTF.

The chain links TRBV29-1 to TRBJ2-4, with TRBD1 as a possible D gene (6 bases). Looked up from germline, CDR1 is SQVTM and CDR2 is ANQGSEA. V was cut by 7 bases and J by 7 bases, with 17 bases left in between. This CDR3 has 13 amino acids. The CDR3 sequence is CSARDRSGNIQYF. The CDR3 nucleotides are TGCAGCGCCAGAGACAGGTCTGGGAACATTCAGTACTTC. Filled out from reference TRBV29-1 and TRBJ2-4, the complete variable domain reads SAVISQKPSRDICQRGTSLTIQCQVDSQVTMMFWYRQQPGQSLTLIATANQGSEATYESGFVIDKFPISRPNLTFSTLTVSNMSPEDSSIYLCSARDRSGNIQYFGAGTRLSVL.

The V gene is TRBV15, the J gene TRBJ1-4, with TRBD1 as a possible D gene (6 bases). Trimming cost V 0 bases and J 4 bases, with 9 bases left between them. The CDR3 sequence is 15 residues long. The germline CDR1 and CDR2 sequences are LNHNV and YYDKDF (reference sequence). CDR3 in DNA: TGTGCCACCAGCAGAGATCGGGGGCTTAATGAAAAACTGTTTTTT. This translates into CATSRDRGLNEKLFF.

V gene TRBV19 combines with J gene TRBJ2-7, with D possibly being TRBD2 (5 bases). With 2 bases removed from V and 2 bases from J, the gap between germline ends came to 10 bases. CDR1 and CDR2 from the germline V gene are LNHDA and SQIVND (reference sequence). The CDR3 runs to 14 residues. The chain's CDR3 is CASSITAEAYEQYF. The DNA of the CDR3 is TGTGCCAGTAGTATAACAGCGGAAGCCTACGAGCAGTACTTC.

The chain links TRBV4-3 to TRBJ1-5; D gene uncertain. Germline-derived CDR1 and CDR2 are LGHNA and YSLEER. The CDR3 covers 13 residues. V lost 0 bases and J 6 bases, leaving 6 bases between the germline ends. DNA for the CDR3: TGCGCCAGCAGCCAAGAGAGGTTTCAGCCCCAGCATTTT. Amino acids: CASSQERFQPQHF.

This chain links TRBV14 with TRBJ1-6; no clear D. Germline V CDR1 and CDR2: SGHDN, FVKESK. V gave up 1 base and J gave up 10 bases, with 5 bases separating them. This CDR3 is built from 12 residues. This chain's CDR3 is CASSQGYSPLHF. CDR3 DNA sequence: TGTGCCAGCAGCCAAGGTTACTCACCCCTCCACTTT.

The chain links TRBV5-1 to TRBJ2-7; D may be TRBD1 (5 bases). The length of the CDR3 is 15 residues. The germline V and J ends were trimmed by 0 bases and 0 bases, with 10 bases remaining between them. CDR1 is SGHRS, CDR2 YFSETQ, per germline. In nucleotides, the CDR3 is TGCGCCAGCAGCTTGGACAGGCTGAGCTCCTACGAGCAGTACTTC. It yields the protein CASSLDRLSSYEQYF.

Only one count was recorded for this clone. This CDR3 reads CASSKEITSYEQYF. CDR3 bases: TGTGCCAGCAGCAAGGAGATAACCTCCTACGAGCAGTACTTC. The chain uses TRBV21-1 and TRBJ2-7; TRBD2 is the table's D call, not checked against the DNA. TRBV21-1 is described as a pseudogene. The CDR3 totals 14 residues.

The sample holds one count of this clone. The chain combines TRBV10-3 with TRBJ2-7, with D perhaps assigned TRBD1 or TRBD2 (5 bases each). The CDR3 loop spans 13 amino acids. The germline V gene encodes CDR1 ENHRY and CDR2 SYGVKD. Trimming removed 7 bases at V and 2 bases at J, with 12 bases between. The CDR3 reads CAITRGLPYEQYF. Written as DNA, the CDR3 is TGTGCCATCACACGGGGCCTGCCCTACGAGCAGTACTTC.

V gene TRBV7-2 combines with J gene TRBJ2-2; D is possibly TRBD1 (6 bases). The germline gives CDR1 SGHTA, CDR2 FQGNSA. V was clipped by 5 bases and J by 1 base, with 11 bases between them. The CDR3 has 15 amino acids. The CDR3 nucleotides read TGTGCCAGCAGCGCCGGACAGCTGAACACCGGGGAGCTGTTTTTT. Translated, it gives CASSAGQLNTGELFF.

There are a few counts of this clone. The chain links TRBV6-5 to TRBJ1-6; D is unresolved. In germline, CDR1 is MNHEY, CDR2 SVGAGI. CDR3 size: 14 residues. The ends were cut back, 5 bases at V and 9 bases at J, with 14 bases in the middle. This CDR3 is CASSNAGLGSPLHF. CDR3 nucleotides: TGTGCCAGCAGTAATGCGGGGTTAGGTTCACCCCTCCACTTT.

V usage is TRBV27 and J usage is TRBJ1-2; 7 bases map to TRBD1. The CDR3 loop spans 15 amino acids. Trimming took 4 bases from V and 0 from J; bases not matched to a gene: 5. CDR1 and CDR2 (germline): MNHEY, SMNVEV (reference sequence). For the CDR3, the DNA is TGTGCCAGCAGTTCGCAGACAGGGACTAACTATGGCTACACCTTC. It codes for CASSSQTGTNYGYTF.

The V call is TRBV4-1, the J call TRBJ2-7; D is ambiguous. Trimming pared 2 bases from V and 0 bases from J, leaving 11 bases between. The CDR3 is 15 amino acids. Germline CDR1 and CDR2: MGHRA and YSYEKL. In DNA, the CDR3 is TGCGCCAGCAGCCAACTATCCGGGCCCTCCTACGAGCAGTACTTC. Translation: CASSQLSGPSYEQYF.

This clone was observed a single time. CDR3 protein: CASSAAYEQYF. The CDR3 nucleotides read TGTGCCAGCAGCGCCGCCTACGAGCAGTACTTC. This rearrangement joins TRBV5-3 to TRBJ2-7, with D unclear. TRBV5-3 is an open reading frame, and its role is uncertain. V lost 8 bases and J lost 2, with 8 bases in between. This CDR3 spans 11 amino acids.

The chain couples TRBV9 to TRBJ2-1; D is ambiguous. With 4 bases removed from V and 8 bases from J, the gap between germline ends came to 7 bases. This CDR3 spans 11 amino acids. Germline CDR1 is SGDLS and CDR2 is YYNGEE. In DNA, the CDR3 is TGTGCCAGCAGCCTCTCTGATGAGCAGTTCTTC. Translated: CASSLSDEQFF. Filled out from reference TRBV9 and TRBJ2-1, the complete variable domain reads DSGVTQTPKHLITATGQRVTLRCSPRSGDLSVYWYQQSLDQGLQFLIQYYNGEERAKGNILERFSAQQFPDLHSELNLSSLELGDSALYFCASSLSDEQFFGPGTRLTVL.

The V and J genes are TRBV18 and TRBJ2-2, with D possibly TRBD2 on 6 matching bases. Germline values: CDR1 KGHSH, CDR2 LQKENI. Trimming took off 3 bases at V and 0 bases at J, with 14 bases between the two ends. CDR3 length: 17 amino acids. This chain's CDR3 is CASSPNTVAANTGELFF. The CDR3 coding sequence is TGTGCCAGCTCACCTAACACTGTAGCGGCGAACACCGGGGAGCTGTTTTTT. The full variable domain, completed using reference TRBV18 and TRBJ2-2, is NAGVMQNPRHLVRRRGQEARLRCSPMKGHSHVYWYRQLPEEGLKFMVYLQKENIIDESGMPKERFSAEFPKEGPSILRIQQVVRGDSAAYFCASSPNTVAANTGELFFGEGSRLTVL.

This chain joins TRBV28 and TRBJ1-2; 10 bases align to TRBD1. After removal of 6 bases from V and 2 bases from J, the junction contained 6 bases not matched to a gene. The CDR3 spans 15 residues. Germline CDR1 MDHEN, CDR2 SYDVKM. The CDR3 DNA reads TGTGCCAGCAGGCGGGACAGGGGAACCAACTATGGCTACACCTTC. Protein product: CASRRDRGTNYGYTF.

The chain uses TRBV7-9 and TRBJ2-3, with D tentatively TRBD2 (6 bases). V gave up 5 bases and J gave up 4 bases, with 13 bases separating them. The CDR3 spans 14 residues. CDR1 and CDR2 from the germline V gene are SEHNR and FQNEAQ (reference sequence). The CDR3 reads CASSPLRGSDTQYF. CDR3 nucleotides: TGTGCCAGCAGCCCTCTTCGGGGGTCAGATACGCAGTATTTT.

V usage is TRBV28 and J usage is TRBJ2-1; TRBD1 matches at 8 bases. From germline, CDR1 is MDHEN and CDR2 SYDVKM. The CDR3 totals 15 residues. Trimming at V came to 3 bases and at J to 12 bases, leaving 13 bases not matched to a gene. CDR3 bases: TGTGCCAGCAGTTTCCTCCGAGGGCCGGGGACAGGGCAGTTCTTC. Amino acids: CASSFLRGPGTGQFF.

The chain uses TRBV4-1 and TRBJ2-2; D is undetermined. CDR3 length equals 14 residues. Trimming removed 3 bases from V and 1 base from J, with 6 bases in between. The germline gives CDR1 MGHRA, CDR2 YSYEKL. DNA of the CDR3: TGCGCCAGCAGCCAGACAAGGAACACCGGGGAGCTGTTTTTT. Amino acid sequence: CASSQTRNTGELFF.